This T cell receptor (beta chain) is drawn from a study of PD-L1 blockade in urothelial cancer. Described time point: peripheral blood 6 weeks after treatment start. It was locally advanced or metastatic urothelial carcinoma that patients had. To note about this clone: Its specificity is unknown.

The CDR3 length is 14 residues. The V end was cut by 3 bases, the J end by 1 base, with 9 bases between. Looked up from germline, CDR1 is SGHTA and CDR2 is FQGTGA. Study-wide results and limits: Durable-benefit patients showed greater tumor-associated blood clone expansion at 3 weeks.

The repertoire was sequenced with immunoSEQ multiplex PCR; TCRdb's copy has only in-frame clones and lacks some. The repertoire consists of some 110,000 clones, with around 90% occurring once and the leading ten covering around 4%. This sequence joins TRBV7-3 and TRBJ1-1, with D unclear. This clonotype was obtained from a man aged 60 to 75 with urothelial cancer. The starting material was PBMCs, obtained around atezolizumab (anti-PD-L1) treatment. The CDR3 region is CASSLYGANTEAFF. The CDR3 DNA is TGTGCCAGCAGCTTGTATGGAGCGAACACTGAAGCTTTCTTT.